These T cell receptor beta chains were read from a single sample in a study of blood T cell repertoires in COVID-19. Clones were sequenced by immunoSEQ multiplex PCR, and TCRdb holds only the in-frame ones, with some missing. This table has hundreds of thousands of clones, 65% to 90% appearing once. Material: peripheral blood. The receptors come from a man at least 80 years old with acute or convalescent COVID-19. The CDR3 runs from the conserved cysteine through the conserved F or W. The D gene is left open where the match is weak. Some rows mark clone size as missing; the rest say once, few, many or name a class of expanded clone.

j_call: TRBJ2-7
d_call: NA
clone_size: NA
v_call: TRBV21-1
cdr3_aa: CASPGGGTGSYEQYF
cdr3_nt: TGTGCCAGCCCCGGCGGGGGAACAGGATCCTACGAGCAGTACTTC

j_call: TRBJ2-7
d_call: TRBD2
clone_size: once
v_call: TRBV27
cdr3_aa: CASSLATSGRIGSYEQYF
cdr3_nt: TGTGCCAGCAGTTTGGCGACTAGCGGGAGGATTGGCTCCTACGAGCAGTACTTC

j_call: TRBJ2-4
d_call: TRBD2
clone_size: NA
v_call: TRBV3-1/TRBV3-2
cdr3_aa: CASSTGLAQNIQYF
cdr3_nt: TGTGCCAGCAGCACGGGACTAGCCCAAAACATTCAGTACTTC

j_call: TRBJ2-1
d_call: NA
clone_size: once
v_call: TRBV28
cdr3_aa: CASSLPLATYNEQFF
cdr3_nt: TGTGCCAGCAGTTTACCCCTAGCTACCTACAATGAGCAGTTCTTC

j_call: TRBJ2-6
d_call: NA
clone_size: NA
v_call: TRBV28
cdr3_aa: CASSSPSMTGIHSGANVLTF
cdr3_nt: TGTGCCAGCAGTTCTCCCTCAATGACAGGCATTCACTCTGGGGCCAACGTCCTGACTTTC

j_call: TRBJ1-4
d_call: NA
clone_size: NA
v_call: TRBV21-1
cdr3_aa: CASRSTPGPSGEKLFF
cdr3_nt: TGTGCCAGCAGGAGTACCCCGGGTCCCTCTGGTGAAAAACTGTTTTTT

j_call: TRBJ2-1
d_call: NA
clone_size: NA
v_call: TRBV4-1
cdr3_aa: CASSQEGSLRVNEQFF
cdr3_nt: TGCGCCAGCAGCCAAGAAGGATCGTTGAGGGTCAATGAGCAGTTCTTC

j_call: TRBJ1-2
d_call: NA
clone_size: NA
v_call: TRBV27
cdr3_aa: CASSLDGSGYTF
cdr3_nt: TGTGCCAGCAGTTTAGACGGTAGCGGCTACACCTTC

j_call: TRBJ1-6
d_call: NA
clone_size: NA
v_call: TRBV18
cdr3_aa: CASSPVPGNRSPLHF
cdr3_nt: TGTGCCAGCTCACCAGTTCCGGGAAACAGATCACCCCTCCACTTT

j_call: TRBJ1-6
d_call: TRBD1
clone_size: NA
v_call: TRBV27
cdr3_aa: CASRQDRSNSPLHF
cdr3_nt: TGTGCCAGCAGACAGGACAGGAGTAATTCACCCCTCCACTTT

j_call: TRBJ2-1
d_call: NA
clone_size: NA
v_call: TRBV3-1/TRBV3-2
cdr3_aa: CASSQTRGYNEQFF
cdr3_nt: TGTGCCAGCAGCCAGACCCGAGGATACAATGAGCAGTTCTTC

j_call: TRBJ1-6
d_call: TRBD1
clone_size: NA
v_call: TRBV7-2
cdr3_aa: CASSSRLSGTGGSPLHF
cdr3_nt: TGTGCCAGCAGCTCCCGACTGTCGGGGACAGGGGGTTCACCCCTCCACTTT

j_call: TRBJ2-1
d_call: NA
clone_size: NA
v_call: TRBV20-1
cdr3_aa: CSASSPGTANPNEQFF
cdr3_nt: TGCAGTGCTAGTTCTCCCGGGACTGCGAACCCCAATGAGCAGTTCTTC

j_call: TRBJ2-7
d_call: NA
clone_size: NA
v_call: TRBV27
cdr3_aa: CASSPSSYEQYF
cdr3_nt: TGTGCCAGCAGTCCCAGCTCCTACGAGCAGTACTTC

j_call: TRBJ2-5
d_call: NA
clone_size: once
v_call: TRBV3-1/TRBV3-2
cdr3_aa: CASSQVSVSGTQYF
cdr3_nt: TGTGCCAGCAGCCAAGTCAGTGTTTCGGGGACCCAGTACTTC

j_call: TRBJ1-2
d_call: TRBD1
clone_size: NA
v_call: TRBV28
cdr3_aa: CASSSRQGNYGYIF
cdr3_nt: TGTGCCAGCAGCAGCCGACAGGGTAACTATGGCTACATCTTC

j_call: TRBJ1-1
d_call: NA
clone_size: NA
v_call: TRBV14
cdr3_aa: CASSQDWGRNEAFF
cdr3_nt: TGTGCCAGCAGCCAAGATTGGGGGCGCAATGAAGCTTTCTTT

j_call: TRBJ2-1
d_call: TRBD2
clone_size: NA
v_call: TRBV5-6
cdr3_aa: CASRLGLAGTSYNEQFF
cdr3_nt: TGTGCCAGCAGGTTGGGACTAGCGGGAACCTCCTACAATGAGCAGTTCTTC

j_call: TRBJ2-7
d_call: TRBD1
clone_size: NA
v_call: TRBV28
cdr3_aa: CASSDLGQGRSQYF
cdr3_nt: TGTGCCAGCAGTGATCTGGGACAGGGGAGATCGCAGTACTTC

j_call: TRBJ1-1
d_call: TRBD1
clone_size: NA
v_call: TRBV5-1
cdr3_aa: CASSVSGGRTEAFF
cdr3_nt: TGCGCCAGCAGCGTTTCAGGGGGGAGAACTGAAGCTTTCTTT

j_call: TRBJ1-6
d_call: TRBD1
clone_size: few
v_call: TRBV19
cdr3_aa: CASMDRGINSPLHF
cdr3_nt: TGTGCCAGTATGGACAGGGGAATCAATTCACCCCTCCACTTT

j_call: TRBJ2-1
d_call: TRBD2
clone_size: NA
v_call: TRBV27
cdr3_aa: CASSSPGLAERPYNEQFF
cdr3_nt: TGTGCCAGCAGTTCTCCTGGTCTAGCGGAGAGGCCCTACAATGAGCAGTTCTTC

j_call: TRBJ2-1
d_call: TRBD2
clone_size: once
v_call: TRBV5-5
cdr3_aa: CASSLGPSGDYNEQFF
cdr3_nt: TGTGCCAGCAGCTTGGGACCTAGCGGGGATTACAATGAGCAGTTCTTC

j_call: TRBJ2-1
d_call: TRBD2
clone_size: NA
v_call: TRBV2
cdr3_aa: CASRGSGVGEQFF
cdr3_nt: TGTGCCAGCCGAGGTAGCGGGGTCGGTGAGCAGTTCTTC

j_call: TRBJ2-7
d_call: TRBD2
clone_size: NA
v_call: TRBV18
cdr3_aa: CASSLGETSAYEQYF
cdr3_nt: TGTGCCAGCTCTTTAGGGGAGACTAGCGCCTACGAGCAGTACTTC

j_call: TRBJ2-1
d_call: NA
clone_size: NA
v_call: TRBV5-1
cdr3_aa: CASSLGQGSYNEQFF
cdr3_nt: TGCGCCAGCAGCTTGGGGCAGGGCTCCTACAATGAGCAGTTCTTC